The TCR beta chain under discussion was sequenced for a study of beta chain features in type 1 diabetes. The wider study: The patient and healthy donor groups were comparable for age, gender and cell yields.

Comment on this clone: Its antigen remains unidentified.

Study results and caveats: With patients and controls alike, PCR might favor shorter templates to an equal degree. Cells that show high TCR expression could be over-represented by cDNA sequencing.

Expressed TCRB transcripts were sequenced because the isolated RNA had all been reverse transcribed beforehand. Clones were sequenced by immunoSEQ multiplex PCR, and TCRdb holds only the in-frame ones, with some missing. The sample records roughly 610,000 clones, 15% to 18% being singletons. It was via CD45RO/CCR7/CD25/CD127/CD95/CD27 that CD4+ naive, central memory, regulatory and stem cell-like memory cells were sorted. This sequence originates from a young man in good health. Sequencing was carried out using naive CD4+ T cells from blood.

CDR3 protein: CAWSSQAGTVGEKLFF. CDR3 sequence (DNA): TGTGCCTGGAGCTCCCAAGCCGGGACAGTGGGCGAAAAACTGTTTTTT. The chain couples TRBV30 to TRBJ1-4, with 7 bases fitting TRBD1. V was pared by 3 bases and J by 8 bases, with 15 bases of the junction left unmatched. The CDR3 spans 16 residues. Germline V lookup: CDR1 GTSNPN, CDR2 SVGIG (reference sequence). The complete variable domain, with remaining parts taken from reference TRBV30 and TRBJ1-4, reads SQTIHQWPATLVQPVGSPLSLECTVEGTSNPNLYWYRQAAGRGLQLLFYSVGIGQISSEVPQNLSASRPQDRQFILSSKKLLLSDSGFYLCAWSSQAGTVGEKLFFGSGTQLSVL.